A selection of T cell receptor beta chains follows, all from one sample in a study of blood T cell repertoires in COVID-19. This table comes from immunoSEQ multiplex PCR, and its TCRdb copy is limited to in-frame clones, with some not included. The sample lists 70,000 or so clones; 87% were seen once. Sequenced sample: peripheral blood. These TCRs come from a woman aged 18-30 years with acute or convalescent COVID-19. Both conserved end residues are part of each CDR3. The order of the fields is D gene, J gene, clone size, V gene, CDR3 protein, CDR3 DNA. D genes are given only for firm matches. Size tells how often a clone was seen (once, few, many) or the class of an expanded clone, and some rows leave it out.

D: -
J: TRBJ1-4
size: -
V: TRBV20-1
CDR3: CSASPRANEKLFF
DNA: TGCAGTGCTAGTCCCCGGGCTAATGAAAAACTGTTTTTT

D: TRBD1
J: TRBJ1-1
size: few
V: TRBV4-1
CDR3: CASSHLIRDRANEAFF
DNA: TGCGCCAGCAGCCACTTAATTAGGGACAGGGCAAATGAAGCTTTCTTT

D: -
J: TRBJ2-5
size: -
V: TRBV5-1
CDR3: CASSFTGQETQYF
DNA: TGCGCCAGCAGCTTCACCGGTCAAGAGACCCAGTACTTC

D: -
J: TRBJ1-3
size: few
V: TRBV11-2
CDR3: CASSFIPAVEGSGNTIYF
DNA: TGTGCCAGCAGCTTCATCCCCGCGGTGGAGGGGTCAGGAAACACCATATATTTT

D: -
J: TRBJ1-1
size: -
V: TRBV2
CDR3: CASSRQQSATEAFF
DNA: TGTGCCAGCAGCCGACAGCAATCAGCGACTGAAGCTTTCTTT

D: -
J: TRBJ2-1
size: -
V: TRBV2
CDR3: CASSTRGKQFF
DNA: TGTGCCAGCAGTACCCGCGGAAAGCAGTTCTTC

D: TRBD1
J: TRBJ2-2
size: -
V: TRBV6-2/TRBV6-3
CDR3: CASSSGRQGDTGELFF
DNA: TGTGCCAGCAGTTCCGGGAGACAGGGGGACACCGGGGAGCTGTTTTTT

D: -
J: TRBJ1-5
size: -
V: TRBV20-1
CDR3: CSASPGSSNQPQHF
DNA: TGCAGTGCTAGTCCAGGTTCTAGCAATCAGCCCCAGCATTTT

D: -
J: TRBJ2-2
size: -
V: TRBV27
CDR3: CASRVTANTGELFF
DNA: TGTGCCAGCAGGGTGACAGCAAACACCGGGGAGCTGTTTTTT

D: -
J: TRBJ1-6
size: -
V: TRBV18
CDR3: CASSPGGWSGSPLHF
DNA: TGTGCCAGCTCACCAGGCGGCTGGTCGGGTTCACCCCTCCACTTT

D: TRBD1
J: TRBJ2-5
size: once
V: TRBV11-3
CDR3: CASSLEWAGGRVETQYF
DNA: TGTGCCAGCAGCTTAGAGTGGGCAGGGGGTCGTGTGGAGACCCAGTACTTC

D: -
J: TRBJ1-1
size: once
V: TRBV11-2
CDR3: CASSRRRGATEAFF
DNA: TGTGCCAGCAGCCGCCGCCGGGGGGCCACTGAAGCTTTCTTT

D: -
J: TRBJ2-7
size: -
V: TRBV27
CDR3: CASSLSKQTYEQYF
DNA: TGTGCCAGCAGTTTATCGAAACAAACCTACGAGCAGTACTTC

D: TRBD1
J: TRBJ1-5
size: -
V: TRBV19
CDR3: CASSIEGTGVQPQHF
DNA: TGTGCCAGTAGTATTGAGGGTACAGGGGTCCAGCCCCAGCATTTT

D: -
J: TRBJ1-1
size: -
V: TRBV6-5
CDR3: CASRQGLYTEAFF
DNA: TGTGCCAGCAGGCAGGGGTTGTACACTGAAGCTTTCTTT

D: -
J: TRBJ2-2
size: -
V: TRBV7-2
CDR3: CASSPEATGELFF
DNA: TGTGCCAGCAGCCCCGAGGCGACCGGGGAGCTGTTTTTT

D: TRBD1
J: TRBJ2-5
size: once
V: TRBV5-6
CDR3: CASSWQGAVGETQYF
DNA: TGTGCCAGCAGCTGGCAGGGGGCGGTGGGAGAGACCCAGTACTTC

D: -
J: TRBJ2-7
size: -
V: TRBV28
CDR3: CASRQTGTRYEQYF
DNA: TGTGCCAGCAGACAAACAGGGACCCGCTACGAGCAGTACTTC

D: -
J: TRBJ1-6
size: -
V: TRBV27
CDR3: CASSLRVWNSPLHF
DNA: TGTGCCAGCAGTTTACGAGTGTGGAATTCACCCCTCCACTTT

D: TRBD2
J: TRBJ2-1
size: -
V: TRBV9
CDR3: CASSVGGTSGSSYNEQFF
DNA: TGTGCCAGCAGCGTAGGGGGGACTAGCGGAAGCTCCTACAATGAGCAGTTCTTC

D: -
J: TRBJ2-5
size: once
V: TRBV21-1
CDR3: CASNWDRTQETQYF
DNA: TGTGCCAGCAACTGGGACAGGACCCAAGAGACCCAGTACTTC

D: -
J: TRBJ2-2
size: -
V: TRBV12-3/TRBV12-4
CDR3: CASSRTGELFF
DNA: TGTGCCAGCAGTCGCACCGGGGAGCTGTTTTTT

D: TRBD2
J: TRBJ2-3
size: -
V: TRBV20-1
CDR3: CSASSAGARHTQYF
DNA: TGCAGTGCTAGTTCCGCGGGAGCCCGACATACGCAGTATTTT

D: -
J: TRBJ2-5
size: -
V: TRBV6-1
CDR3: CASSEFDLDGLETQYF
DNA: TGTGCCAGCAGTGAATTTGATCTGGATGGGCTGGAGACCCAGTACTTC

D: TRBD1
J: TRBJ1-2
size: -
V: TRBV6-6
CDR3: CASSVQGAGGYTF
DNA: TGTGCCAGCAGTGTACAGGGGGCCGGTGGCTACACCTTC

D: TRBD2
J: TRBJ2-7
size: -
V: TRBV19
CDR3: CASSITVLGGPPYEQYF
DNA: TGTGCCAGTAGTATTACTGTGTTGGGAGGGCCGCCGTACGAGCAGTACTTC

D: TRBD1
J: TRBJ1-2
size: -
V: TRBV28
CDR3: CASRGQGGNYGYTF
DNA: TGTGCCAGCAGGGGACAGGGGGGAAACTATGGCTACACCTTC

D: TRBD2
J: TRBJ2-1
size: once
V: TRBV28
CDR3: CASSFPKLAGTIGGGGNEQFF
DNA: TGTGCCAGCAGTTTCCCCAAACTAGCGGGGACGATTGGGGGTGGTGGGAATGAGCAGTTCTTC

D: TRBD2
J: TRBJ2-3
size: -
V: TRBV2
CDR3: CASSVSGGGLDTQYF
DNA: TGTGCCAGCAGCGTTAGCGGGGGAGGGTTAGATACGCAGTATTTT

D: TRBD1
J: TRBJ1-6
size: -
V: TRBV12-3/TRBV12-4
CDR3: CATRQGQNSPLHF
DNA: TGTGCCACCCGACAGGGACAAAATTCACCCCTCCACTTT

D: -
J: TRBJ1-6
size: -
V: TRBV6-5
CDR3: CASSLDRNSPLHF
DNA: TGTGCCAGCAGCCTAGACAGAAATTCACCCCTCCACTTT

D: -
J: TRBJ2-2
size: -
V: TRBV4-1
CDR3: CASSQVTGFTGELFF
DNA: TGCGCCAGCAGCCAAGTTACAGGGTTCACCGGGGAGCTGTTTTTT

D: TRBD1
J: TRBJ1-4
size: -
V: TRBV5-6
CDR3: CASSIGTGRKKLFF
DNA: TGTGCCAGCAGCATCGGGACAGGGCGAAAAAAACTGTTTTTT

D: TRBD1
J: TRBJ2-7
size: -
V: TRBV13
CDR3: CASSFGQGLSYEQYF
DNA: TGTGCCAGCAGCTTCGGACAGGGGCTGTCCTACGAGCAGTACTTC

D: -
J: TRBJ1-1
size: -
V: TRBV19
CDR3: CAITQGPNTEAFF
DNA: TGTGCCATCACACAGGGACCGAACACTGAAGCTTTCTTT

D: -
J: TRBJ2-7
size: -
V: TRBV9
CDR3: CASSVGSGSYEQYF
DNA: TGTGCCAGCAGCGTAGGGAGCGGGTCCTACGAGCAGTACTTC

D: -
J: TRBJ1-1
size: -
V: TRBV5-6
CDR3: CASSLGPGEGTEAFF
DNA: TGTGCCAGCAGCTTGGGTCCCGGGGAGGGGACTGAAGCTTTCTTT

D: -
J: TRBJ1-6
size: -
V: TRBV3-1/TRBV3-2
CDR3: CASSQAGSGNSPLHF
DNA: TGTGCCAGCAGCCAAGCTGGGTCGGGGAATTCACCCCTCCACTTT

D: TRBD1
J: TRBJ2-7
size: -
V: TRBV11-2
CDR3: CASSALDRAVREQYF
DNA: TGTGCCAGCAGCGCCTTAGACAGGGCGGTCCGCGAGCAGTACTTC

D: -
J: TRBJ1-5
size: once
V: TRBV30
CDR3: CAWSVRSDQPQHF
DNA: TGTGCCTGGAGTGTACGGTCCGATCAGCCCCAGCATTTT

D: TRBD1
J: TRBJ2-1
size: once
V: TRBV25-1
CDR3: CASSEGQGSDEQFF
DNA: TGTGCCAGCAGTGAAGGACAGGGGTCGGATGAGCAGTTCTTC

D: TRBD1
J: TRBJ1-3
size: few
V: TRBV11-2
CDR3: CASRFTGAYGNTIYF
DNA: TGTGCCAGCAGATTCACAGGGGCTTACGGAAACACCATATATTTT

D: -
J: TRBJ2-7
size: -
V: TRBV4-2
CDR3: CASSQIQGNDYEQYF
DNA: TGTGCCAGCAGCCAAATCCAGGGTAACGACTACGAGCAGTACTTC

D: TRBD1
J: TRBJ1-5
size: few
V: TRBV19
CDR3: CASSIPGTGGSQPQHF
DNA: TGTGCCAGTAGTATCCCCGGGACAGGGGGCAGTCAGCCCCAGCATTTT

D: -
J: TRBJ1-2
size: -
V: TRBV28
CDR3: CASSSGLLGYTF
DNA: TGTGCCAGCAGTTCAGGACTCCTTGGCTACACCTTC

D: TRBD2
J: TRBJ2-5
size: -
V: TRBV11-2
CDR3: CASSSLAGGETQYF
DNA: TGTGCCAGCAGCTCTCTAGCGGGAGGGGAGACCCAGTACTTC

D: TRBD2
J: TRBJ2-1
size: few
V: TRBV19
CDR3: CASSKIAGGANEQFF
DNA: TGTGCCAGTAGTAAAATAGCGGGAGGAGCTAATGAGCAGTTCTTC

D: -
J: TRBJ2-5
size: -
V: TRBV29-1
CDR3: CSVVHGGLETQYF
DNA: TGCAGCGTTGTACACGGGGGGCTAGAGACCCAGTACTTC

D: TRBD2
J: TRBJ2-3
size: -
V: TRBV18
CDR3: CASSPAGGQDTQYF
DNA: TGTGCCAGCTCACCGGCGGGGGGACAAGATACGCAGTATTTT

D: TRBD2
J: TRBJ2-3
size: -
V: TRBV4-3
CDR3: CASSPRGSGGTDTQYF
DNA: TGCGCCAGCAGCCCGCGGGGTAGCGGGGGCACAGATACGCAGTATTTT

D: -
J: TRBJ2-2
size: -
V: TRBV19
CDR3: CASSIGGPGELFF
DNA: TGTGCCAGTAGTATTGGTGGGCCCGGGGAGCTGTTTTTT

D: -
J: TRBJ1-5
size: once
V: TRBV4-3
CDR3: CASSPGVNQPQHF
DNA: TGCGCCAGCTCCCCAGGGGTCAATCAGCCCCAGCATTTT

D: -
J: TRBJ1-2
size: -
V: TRBV11-2
CDR3: CASSLGRGLSGYTF
DNA: TGTGCCAGCAGCTTAGGGCGGGGTTTGAGCGGCTACACCTTC

D: TRBD1
J: TRBJ1-1
size: -
V: TRBV27
CDR3: CASSLNRGQDEAFF
DNA: TGTGCCAGCAGTTTGAACAGGGGGCAGGATGAAGCTTTCTTT

D: -
J: TRBJ2-7
size: -
V: TRBV28
CDR3: CASRSAVTEISYEQYF
DNA: TGTGCCAGCAGATCCGCAGTGACAGAGATCTCCTACGAGCAGTACTTC